This TCR beta chain is drawn from a study of blood T cells in healthy people across ages. Study observations and caveats: Lack of knowledge of donor CMV status possibly confounded expanded clonotype changes. TCR beta diversity per million T cells fell roughly linearly with age.

Using a J-beta primer mix together with a sample-barcoded 5' primer, a second PCR was run for roughly 6 to 12 cycles. One entry per CDR3 protein results from TCRdb running MiXCR on the 5' RACE reads. The table has about 1.5 million distinct CDR3 sequences, around 42% seen once. The CDR3 runs to 13 residues. CDR1 MGHRA and CDR2 YSYEKL come from the germline V gene. V was shortened by 8 bases and J by 3 bases, with 11 bases between the two germline ends. Individuals who donated were healthy Caucasians from Russia aged roughly 6 to 100. This clonotype was observed a few times. Its target is not known. Sequenced: blood. This chain uses TRBV4-1 with TRBJ2-1; possibly TRBD1 for D (5 bases). The sequence came from a woman under 30 in good health. DNA of the CDR3: TGCGCCAGCGGGCAGGGCCTCTACAATGAGCAGTTCTTC. Translation gives CASGQGLYNEQFF.